This T cell receptor beta chain was retrieved from a study of cytomegalovirus exposure and HLA in healthy donors. Profiling relied on immunoSEQ multiplex PCR, and the TCRdb table lists in-frame clones only, not all of them. In the table there are a few hundred thousand clones, more than 80% of which are singletons. Germline CDR1 and CDR2: SGHRS and YFSETQ. This CDR3 region has 16 residues. V shed 0 bases and J 1 base; nucleotides not matched to a gene: 3. This chain links TRBV5-1 with TRBJ2-3, with 9 nucleotides matching TRBD1. This clonotype originated in a woman under 30 in good health and CMV-seronegative. The material sequenced was PBMCs. The CDR3 protein is CASSLERTGGTDTQYF. The DNA for the CDR3 is TGCGCCAGCAGCTTGGAGAGGACAGGGGGCACAGATACGCAGTATTTT.